Shown below are 5 T cell receptor beta chains from a single sample sequenced in a study of siplizumab effects on memory and regulatory T cells. The repertoire was sequenced with immunoSEQ multiplex PCR; TCRdb's copy has only in-frame clones and lacks some. This sample has approximately 100,000 clones, with around 92% found just once. The sequenced material came from CD4+ T cells sorted from blood. The receptors were sampled from a human donor in good health. Some clones in this sample may be carry-over from other donors' samples.

V and J are TRBV6-6 and TRBJ2-5; maybe TRBD1 (5 bases). The DNA end lines up better with TRBJ2-7; the J call may be wrong. The CDR3 extends over 15 amino acids. The V gene's germline CDR1 is MNHNY and CDR2 SVGAGI (reference sequence). Written as DNA, the CDR3 is TGTGCCAGCAGTTACTCGAAGGGGTCCTCCTACGAGCAGTACTTC. Its translation is CASSYSKGSSYEQYF.

V usage is TRBV6-6 and J usage is TRBJ1-1; no clear D gene. The germline gives CDR1 MNHNY, CDR2 SVGAGI (reference sequence). The CDR3 is 10 amino acids. Deletions cut 8 bases from V and 0 bases from J, with 1 base between. The CDR3, as DNA: TGTGCCAGCTTGAACACTGAAGCTTTCTTT. It is translated as CASLNTEAFF.

In the case of this clone: One junction end does not reproduce the germline sequence, and a read error may be involved. The V call is TRBV29-1, the J call TRBJ1-1; maybe TRBD1 (6 bases). Looked up from germline, CDR1 is SQVTM and CDR2 is ANQGSEA. This CDR3 has 13 residues. CDR3 amino acids: CSVEGGGRTEAFF. The DNA of the CDR3 is TGCAGCGTCGAAGGTGGGGGGCGGACTGAAGCTTTCTTT.

The chain joins TRBV5-1 to TRBJ2-5, with 7 nucleotides matching TRBD2. Germline V gives CDR1 SGHRS, CDR2 YFSETQ. The V gene end was trimmed by 7 bases and the J gene end by 3 bases; junction bases not matched to a gene: 9. This CDR3 is 14 amino acids long. The CDR3 is CASFPGGGEETQYF. CDR3 DNA sequence: TGCGCCAGCTTTCCGGGGGGAGGAGAAGAGACCCAGTACTTC.

The rearrangement uses TRBV14 and TRBJ2-3, with a tentative D call TRBD2 (5 bases). Looked up from germline, CDR1 is SGHDN and CDR2 is FVKESK. The CDR3 runs to 17 residues. V lost 0 bases and J lost 0, with 13 bases in between. In DNA form, the CDR3 reads TGTGCCAGCAGCCAAGATCGAATCGGGATCAGCACAGATACGCAGTATTTT. This translates into CASSQDRIGISTDTQYF.